This T cell receptor (beta chain) is drawn from a study of PD-1 blockade in classical Hodgkin lymphoma. Looking at the study overall: The nivolumab dose that patients received was 3 mg/kg, given intravenously every 2 weeks.

Germline-derived CDR1 and CDR2 are SGHRS and YFSETQ. Trimming shortened V by 0 bases and J by 6 bases, and 9 bases separated the two germline ends. The CDR3 runs to 13 residues. Repertoires were generated with immunoSEQ multiplex PCR, while TCRdb's copy carries only in-frame clones and drops some. Of 80,000 to 100,000 clones listed, about four fifths are singletons. Study conclusions and caveats: By C4D1, diversity of CD4+ TCRs had risen significantly, whereas that of CD8+ TCRs had not.

Comments on this clone: Antigen unknown.

Relapse was seen in all patients after autologous stem cell transplantation, and brentuximab vedotin exposure was variable. The clonotype comes from a human donor with classical Hodgkin lymphoma. The chain couples TRBV5-1 to TRBJ1-1; D may be TRBD1 (6 bases). Sequencing was performed on peripheral blood mononuclear cells (PBMCs), taken before the second cycle of nivolumab. For the CDR3, the DNA is TGCGCCAGCAGCTTGGGGGGGGCGCCTGAAGCTTTCTTT. Translating it yields CASSLGGAPEAFF.